This TCR beta chain was sequenced in a study of T-cell reconstitution after alpha-beta-depleted transplantation in children. A library of TCRbeta sequences, prepared with unique molecular identifiers, was generated. TCRdb redid the calling of the PCR reads with MiXCR, one entry per CDR3 protein. Counted here are some 72,000 distinct CDR3 sequences, around 6.6% occurring once; the ten biggest clones make up 2% to 3%. This clonotype showed up many times. The CDR3 length is 14 residues. V lost 0 bases and J 2 bases, leaving 7 bases between the germline ends. The germline gives CDR1 KGHDR, CDR2 SFDVKD. The sample in question was PBMCs from the stem cell graft donor, obtained from the stem cell graft. The V call is TRBV24-1, the J call TRBJ2-7; tentative D call: TRBD2 (5 bases). The TCR comes from a human donor who donated a stem cell graft to a child with acute lymphoblastic leukemia. As DNA, the CDR3 is TGTGCCACCAGTGATTTGTGGGAGACCTACGAGCAGTACTTC. It translates to CATSDLWETYEQYF.